The 9 T cell receptor beta chains in this list originate from one sample, sequenced in a study of T cell responses to AZD1222 COVID-19 vaccine. Using immunoSEQ multiplex PCR, the repertoire was profiled, and TCRdb retains in-frame clones only, with some absent. Of some 120,000 clones in the sample, 85% to 90% were seen once. Sequenced here: peripheral blood, sampled on day 0 of AZD1222 vaccination. The receptors shown here come from an adult in good health.

The V call is TRBV7-9, the J call TRBJ1-2, with 10 bases lining up with TRBD1. Per germline, CDR1 SEHNR and CDR2 FQNEAQ (reference sequence). The CDR3 loop spans 16 amino acids. V lost 7 bases, J lost 4 bases, and 12 bases stayed unmatched. In DNA form, the CDR3 reads TGTGCCAGCATCGATACTACACGGGACAGGGGCTATGGCTACACCTTC. Amino acid sequence: CASIDTTRDRGYGYTF.

The CDR3 region is CASSIGRGMTEAFF. The CDR3 region has the DNA TGTGCCAGCAGCATAGGCAGGGGAATGACTGAAGCTTTCTTT. The gene calls are TRBV9 and TRBJ1-1, with D perhaps matching TRBD1 (6 bases). Trimming stripped 4 bases from V and 5 bases from J, with 15 bases between. The length of the CDR3 is 14 residues. CDR1 and CDR2 from the germline V gene are SGDLS and YYNGEE.

V is TRBV11-2 and J is TRBJ1-6; D not resolved. The length of the CDR3 is 14 residues. The germline V and J ends were trimmed by 1 base and 5 bases, with 6 bases remaining between them. Germline assignment: CDR1 SGHAT and CDR2 FQNNGV. Written as DNA, the CDR3 is TGTGCCAGCAGCTTAGGCATTAATAATTCACCCCTCCACTTT. Translation: CASSLGINNSPLHF.

The chain couples TRBV3-1 (or the pseudogene TRBV3-2) to TRBJ1-4; tentatively, D is TRBD1 (5 bases). The CDR3 runs to 14 residues. Trimming removed 7 bases from V and 8 bases from J, with 17 bases in between. Germline V gene data show CDR1 as LGHDT and CDR2 as YNNKEL (reference sequence). As DNA, the CDR3 is TGTGCCAGCACCAACGGGGGAACGTGGGAAAAACTGTTTTTT. Encoded protein: CASTNGGTWEKLFF.

The J gene is TRBJ2-7, the V gene TRBV27, with 9 bases fitting TRBD2. CDR3 length equals 16 residues. Germline trimming cut 0 bases from V and 7 bases from J; bases unmatched to any gene: 10. Germline CDR1 MNHEY, CDR2 SMNVEV (reference sequence). CDR3 protein: CASSLSFGGRAGEQYF. Here the CDR3 DNA reads TGTGCCAGCAGTTTATCGTTCGGCGGGAGGGCCGGTGAGCAGTACTTC.

This chain connects TRBV5-4 to TRBJ1-2; TRBD1 might be the D (5 bases). Germline values: CDR1 SGHNT, CDR2 YYREEE (reference sequence). Trimming cost V 3 bases and J 3 bases, with 15 bases left between them. CDR3 length equals 15 residues. The CDR3 bases are TGTGCCAGCAGCTCCGCGGGGGTTTTAGACTATGGCTACACCTTC. This encodes CASSSAGVLDYGYTF.

This chain joins TRBV27 and TRBJ1-1, with a possible D match to TRBD1 (5 bases). This CDR3 contains 13 residues. Germline V gene data show CDR1 as MNHEY and CDR2 as SMNVEV (reference sequence). Trimming pared 6 bases from V and 5 bases from J, leaving 13 bases between. In nucleotides, the CDR3 is TGTGCCAGCAGCCGGTTCGGGGCGACTGAAGCTTTCTTT. It encodes CASSRFGATEAFF.

As concerns this clone: Other nucleotide sequences in the sample specify the same CDR3. The chain links TRBV18 to TRBJ1-1, with D perhaps matching TRBD1 (6 bases). The length of the CDR3 is 13 residues. CDR1 is KGHSH and CDR2 is LQKENI in the germline V gene. Trimming shortened V by 5 bases and J by 1 base, and 8 bases separated the two germline ends. CDR3 DNA: TGTGCCAGCTCAGCAGGGGAGAACACTGAAGCTTTCTTT. Translation: CASSAGENTEAFF.

This rearrangement joins TRBV4-1 to TRBJ2-2; D gene uncertain. The CDR3 length is 15 residues. V was cut by 0 bases and J by 8 bases, with 13 bases left in between. Germline CDR1 MGHRA, CDR2 YSYEKL. The CDR3 DNA sequence: TGCGCCAGCAGCCAAGATCACCCTTCCGGGGGGGAGCTGTTTTTT. Protein sequence: CASSQDHPSGGELFF.